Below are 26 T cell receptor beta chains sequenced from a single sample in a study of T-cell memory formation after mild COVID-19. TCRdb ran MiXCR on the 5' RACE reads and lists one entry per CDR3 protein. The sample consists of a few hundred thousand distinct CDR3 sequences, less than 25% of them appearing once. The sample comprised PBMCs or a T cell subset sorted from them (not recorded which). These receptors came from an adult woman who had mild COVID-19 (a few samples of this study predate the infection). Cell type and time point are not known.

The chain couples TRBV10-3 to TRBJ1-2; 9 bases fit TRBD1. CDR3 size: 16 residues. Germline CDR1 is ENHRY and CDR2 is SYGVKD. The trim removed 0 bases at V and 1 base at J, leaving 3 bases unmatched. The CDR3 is CAISESGTGNNYGYTF. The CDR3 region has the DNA TGTGCCATCAGTGAGTCTGGGACAGGGAATAACTATGGCTACACCTTC.

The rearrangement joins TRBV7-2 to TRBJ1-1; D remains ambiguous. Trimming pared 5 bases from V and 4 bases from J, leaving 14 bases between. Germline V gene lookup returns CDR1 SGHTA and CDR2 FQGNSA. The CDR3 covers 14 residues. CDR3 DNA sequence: TGTGCCAGCAGCAGTAGGGTAGCGCGCACTGAAGCTTTCTTT. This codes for CASSSRVARTEAFF.

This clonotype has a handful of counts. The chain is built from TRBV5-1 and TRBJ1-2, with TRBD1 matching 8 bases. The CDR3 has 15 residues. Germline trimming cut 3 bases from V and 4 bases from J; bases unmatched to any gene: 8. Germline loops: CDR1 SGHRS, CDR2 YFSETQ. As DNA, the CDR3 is TGCGCCAGCAGCTCCAGGACAGGGAGGGCCTATGGCTACACCTTC. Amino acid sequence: CASSSRTGRAYGYTF.

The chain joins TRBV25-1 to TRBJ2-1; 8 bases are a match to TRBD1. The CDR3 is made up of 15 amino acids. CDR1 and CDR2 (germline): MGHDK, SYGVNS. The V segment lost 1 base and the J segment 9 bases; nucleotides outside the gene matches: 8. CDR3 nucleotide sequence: TGTGCCAGCAGTGAATTTAGGGTACAGGGGGGTGAGCAGTTCTTC. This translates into CASSEFRVQGGEQFF. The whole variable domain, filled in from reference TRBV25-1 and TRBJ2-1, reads EADIYQTPRYLVIGTGKKITLECSQTMGHDKMYWYQQDPGMELHLIHYSYGVNSTEKGDLSSESTVSRIRTEHFPLTLESARPSHTSQYLCASSEFRVQGGEQFFGPGTRLTVL.

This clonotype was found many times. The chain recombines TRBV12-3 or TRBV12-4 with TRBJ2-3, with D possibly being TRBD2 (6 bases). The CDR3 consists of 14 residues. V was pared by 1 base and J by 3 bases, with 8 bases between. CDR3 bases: TGTGCCAGCAGTTTAGACGGGAGTACAGATACGCAGTATTTT. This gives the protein CASSLDGSTDTQYF.

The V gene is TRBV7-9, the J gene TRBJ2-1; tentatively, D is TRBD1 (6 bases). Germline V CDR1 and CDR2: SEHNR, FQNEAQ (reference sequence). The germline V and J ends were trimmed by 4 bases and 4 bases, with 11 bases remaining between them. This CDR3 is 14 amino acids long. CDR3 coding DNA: TGTGCCAGCAGCTCCTATACAGGGTACAATGAGCAGTTCTTC. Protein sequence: CASSSYTGYNEQFF.

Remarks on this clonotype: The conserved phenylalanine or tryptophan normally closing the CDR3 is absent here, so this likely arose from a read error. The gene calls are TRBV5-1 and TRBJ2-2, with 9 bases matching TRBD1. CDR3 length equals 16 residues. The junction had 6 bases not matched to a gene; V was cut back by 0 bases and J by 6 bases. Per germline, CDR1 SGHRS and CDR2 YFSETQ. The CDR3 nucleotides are TGCGCCAGCAGCTTGGACGGGACAGGGTCTCCCGGGGAGCTGTTTTCT. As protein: CASSLDGTGSPGELFS.

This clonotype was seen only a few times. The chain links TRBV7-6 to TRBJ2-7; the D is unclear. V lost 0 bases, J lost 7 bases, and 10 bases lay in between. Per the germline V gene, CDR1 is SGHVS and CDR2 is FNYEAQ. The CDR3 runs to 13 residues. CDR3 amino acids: CASSLAASDEQYF. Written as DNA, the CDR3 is TGTGCCAGCAGCTTAGCCGCAAGTGATGAGCAGTACTTC.

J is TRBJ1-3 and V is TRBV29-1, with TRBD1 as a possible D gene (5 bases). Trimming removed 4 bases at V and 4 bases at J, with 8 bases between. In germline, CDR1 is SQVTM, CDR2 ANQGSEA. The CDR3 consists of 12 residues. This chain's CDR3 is CSVGPGGNTIYF. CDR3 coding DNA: TGCAGCGTTGGGCCAGGGGGAAACACCATATATTTT.

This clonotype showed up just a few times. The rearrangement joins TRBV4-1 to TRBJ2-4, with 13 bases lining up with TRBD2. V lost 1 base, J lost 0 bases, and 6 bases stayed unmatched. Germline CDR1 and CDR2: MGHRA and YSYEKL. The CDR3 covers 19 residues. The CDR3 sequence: CASSQGWTSGGLAKNIQYF. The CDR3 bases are TGCGCCAGCAGCCAAGGGTGGACTAGCGGGGGATTAGCCAAAAACATTCAGTACTTC.

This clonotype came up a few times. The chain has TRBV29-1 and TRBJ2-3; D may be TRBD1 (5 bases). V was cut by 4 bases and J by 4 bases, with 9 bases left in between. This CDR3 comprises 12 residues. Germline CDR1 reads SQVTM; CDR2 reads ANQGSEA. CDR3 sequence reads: CSVVTRADTQYF. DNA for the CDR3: TGCAGCGTTGTCACCAGGGCAGATACGCAGTATTTT.

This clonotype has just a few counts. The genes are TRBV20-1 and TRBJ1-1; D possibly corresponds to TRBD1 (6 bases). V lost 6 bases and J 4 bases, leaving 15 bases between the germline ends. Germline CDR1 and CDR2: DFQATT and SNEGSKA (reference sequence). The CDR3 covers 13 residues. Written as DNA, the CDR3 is TGCAGTGCCCCAAGGGGGGCGAGCACTGAAGCTTTCTTT. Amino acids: CSAPRGASTEAFF.

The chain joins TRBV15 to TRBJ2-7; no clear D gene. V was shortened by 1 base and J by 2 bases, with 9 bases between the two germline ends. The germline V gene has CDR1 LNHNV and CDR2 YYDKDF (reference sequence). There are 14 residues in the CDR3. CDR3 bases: TGTGCCACCAGCAGAGCCGGAGTCCCCTACGAGCAGTACTTC. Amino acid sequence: CATSRAGVPYEQYF.

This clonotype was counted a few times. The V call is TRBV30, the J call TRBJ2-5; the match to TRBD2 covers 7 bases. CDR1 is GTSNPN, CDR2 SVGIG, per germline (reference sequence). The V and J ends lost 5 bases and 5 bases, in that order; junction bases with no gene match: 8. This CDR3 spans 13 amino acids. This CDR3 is CAWDPSGGETQYF. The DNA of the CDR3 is TGTGCCTGGGACCCGTCCGGGGGGGAGACCCAGTACTTC.

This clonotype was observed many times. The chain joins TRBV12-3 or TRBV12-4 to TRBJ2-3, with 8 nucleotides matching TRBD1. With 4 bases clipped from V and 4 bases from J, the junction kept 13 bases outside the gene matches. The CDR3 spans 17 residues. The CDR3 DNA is TGTGCCAGCAGTTACGGACAGGGAACACGTCAGGCAGATACGCAGTATTTT. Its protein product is CASSYGQGTRQADTQYF.

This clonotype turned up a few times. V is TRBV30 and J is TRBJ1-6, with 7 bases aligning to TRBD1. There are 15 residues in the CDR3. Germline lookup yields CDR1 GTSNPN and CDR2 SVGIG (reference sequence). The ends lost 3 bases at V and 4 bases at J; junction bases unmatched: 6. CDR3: CAWRTPGQYNSPLHF. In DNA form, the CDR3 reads TGTGCCTGGAGGACACCGGGACAGTATAATTCACCCCTCCACTTT. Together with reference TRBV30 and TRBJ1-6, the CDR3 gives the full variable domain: SQTIHQWPATLVQPVGSPLSLECTVEGTSNPNLYWYRQAAGRGLQLLFYSVGIGQISSEVPQNLSASRPQDRQFILSSKKLLLSDSGFYLCAWRTPGQYNSPLHFGNGTRLTVT.

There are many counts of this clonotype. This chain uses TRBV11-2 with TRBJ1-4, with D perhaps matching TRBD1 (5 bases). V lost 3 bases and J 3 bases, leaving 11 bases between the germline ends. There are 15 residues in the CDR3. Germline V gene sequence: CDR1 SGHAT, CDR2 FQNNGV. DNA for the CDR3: TGTGCCAGCAGCTTGGGGGTCGCCCCTAATGAAAAACTGTTTTTT. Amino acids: CASSLGVAPNEKLFF.

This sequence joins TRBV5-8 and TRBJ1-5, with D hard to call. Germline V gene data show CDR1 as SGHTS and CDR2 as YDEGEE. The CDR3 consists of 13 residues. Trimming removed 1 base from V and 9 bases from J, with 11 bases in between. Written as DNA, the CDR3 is TGTGCCAGCAGCTTGTTCTGGGGTAGGCCCCAGCATTTT. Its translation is CASSLFWGRPQHF.

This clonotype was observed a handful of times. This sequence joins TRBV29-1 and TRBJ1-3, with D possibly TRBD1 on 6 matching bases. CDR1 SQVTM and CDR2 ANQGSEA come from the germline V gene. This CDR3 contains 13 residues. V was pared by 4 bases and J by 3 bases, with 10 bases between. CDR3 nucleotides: TGCAGCGTTGGTGGGGGCCATGGAAACACCATATATTTT. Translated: CSVGGGHGNTIYF.

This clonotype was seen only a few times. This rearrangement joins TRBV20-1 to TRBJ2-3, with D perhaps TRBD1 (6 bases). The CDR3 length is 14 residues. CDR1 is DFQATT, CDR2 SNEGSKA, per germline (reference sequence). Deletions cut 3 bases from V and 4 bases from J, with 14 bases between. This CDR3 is CSARDSLGADTQYF. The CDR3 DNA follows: TGCAGTGCTAGGGACAGCCTTGGAGCAGATACGCAGTATTTT.

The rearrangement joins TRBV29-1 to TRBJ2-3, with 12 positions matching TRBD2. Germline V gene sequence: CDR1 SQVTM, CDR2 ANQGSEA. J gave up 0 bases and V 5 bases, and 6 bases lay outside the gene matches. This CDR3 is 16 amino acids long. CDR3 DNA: TGCAGCGTTCCCGGGACTAGCGGGCACAGCACAGATACGCAGTATTTT. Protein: CSVPGTSGHSTDTQYF.

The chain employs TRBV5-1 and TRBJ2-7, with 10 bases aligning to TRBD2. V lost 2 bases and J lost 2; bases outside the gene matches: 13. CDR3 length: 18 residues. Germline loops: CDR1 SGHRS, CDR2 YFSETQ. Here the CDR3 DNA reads TGCGCCAGCAGCTTTCTGGGACTAGCGCGACAAAGCCCCTACGAGCAGTACTTC. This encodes CASSFLGLARQSPYEQYF.

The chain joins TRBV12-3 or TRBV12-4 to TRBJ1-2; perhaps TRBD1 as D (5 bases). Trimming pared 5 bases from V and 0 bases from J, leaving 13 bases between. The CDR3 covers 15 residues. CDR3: CASSTRTTANYGYTF. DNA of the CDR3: TGTGCCAGCAGTACGAGGACAACCGCTAACTATGGCTACACCTTC.

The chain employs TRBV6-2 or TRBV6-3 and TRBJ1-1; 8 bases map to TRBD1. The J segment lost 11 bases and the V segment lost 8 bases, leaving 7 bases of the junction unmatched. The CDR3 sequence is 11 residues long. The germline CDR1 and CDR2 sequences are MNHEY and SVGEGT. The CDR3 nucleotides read TGTGCCAGCGGACAGGGAGCTCGGGCTTTCTTT. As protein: CASGQGARAFF.

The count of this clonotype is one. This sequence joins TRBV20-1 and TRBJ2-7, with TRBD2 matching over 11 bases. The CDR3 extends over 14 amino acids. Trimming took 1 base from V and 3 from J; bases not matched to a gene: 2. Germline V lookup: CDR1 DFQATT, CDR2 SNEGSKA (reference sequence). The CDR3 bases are TGCAGTGCTAGAGGGGGACTAGCGGACTACGAGCAGTACTTC. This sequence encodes CSARGGLADYEQYF.

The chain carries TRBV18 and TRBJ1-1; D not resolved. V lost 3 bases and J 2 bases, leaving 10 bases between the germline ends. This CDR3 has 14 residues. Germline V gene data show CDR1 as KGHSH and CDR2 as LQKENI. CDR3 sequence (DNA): TGTGCCAGCTCACCTAATCCCACCAACACTGAAGCTTTCTTT. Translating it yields CASSPNPTNTEAFF.